One sample yielded the 3 T cell receptor beta chains listed below, sequenced in a study of molecular identifiers for immune sequencing clone quantification. TCRdb re-called the PCR reads through MiXCR, storing one row per CDR3 protein. The data contain about 510,000 distinct CDR3 sequences, 20% to 25% of them seen just once; the ten biggest clones take up 0.84%. Sequencing was performed on naive CD8+ T cells from blood, with Jurkat cell RNA spiked in. Indicated subset: FACS-sorted CD8+CD4-CCR7+CD45RA+ naive T cells. The receptor source for this set is a human donor in good health. Some libraries in this study had Jurkat cell RNA spiked in.

The V gene is TRBV6-2 or TRBV6-3, the J gene TRBJ2-5, with 11 bases that match TRBD1. The V segment lost 7 bases and the J segment 4 bases; nucleotides outside the gene matches: 2. The CDR3 is made up of 13 amino acids. Looked up from germline, CDR1 is MNHEY and CDR2 is SVGEGT. DNA of the CDR3: TGTGCCAGCACCGGGACAGGGGGAGAGACCCAGTACTTC. This translates into CASTGTGGETQYF.

This clonotype was seen a few times. The chain couples TRBV19 to TRBJ2-5; a weak D match, TRBD1 (5 bases). V gave up 1 base and J gave up 2 bases, with 11 bases separating them. The CDR3 length is 15 residues. Per the germline V gene, CDR1 is LNHDA and CDR2 is SQIVND (reference sequence). Written as DNA, the CDR3 is TGTGCCAGTAGTATAGGCAGGGAAATACAAGAGACCCAGTACTTC. This encodes CASSIGREIQETQYF. The whole variable domain, filled in from reference TRBV19 and TRBJ2-5, reads DGGITQSPKYLFRKEGQNVTLSCEQNLNHDAMYWYRQDPGQGLRLIYYSQIVNDFQKGDIAEGYSVSREKKESFPLTVTSAQKNPTAFYLCASSIGREIQETQYFGPGTRLLVL.

V gene TRBV20-1 combines with J gene TRBJ2-1, with TRBD1 matching 9 bases. J gave up 7 bases and V 5 bases, and 21 bases lay outside the gene matches. The CDR3 consists of 18 residues. The germline gives CDR1 DFQATT, CDR2 SNEGSKA (reference sequence). The CDR3 nucleotides are TGCAGTGCTTGGGGACAGGGAAATCTATTGAGCGGGGAAAATGAGCAGTTCTTC. This sequence encodes CSAWGQGNLLSGENEQFF.